This T cell receptor beta chain was documented in a study of spatial heterogeneity in lung cancer. TCRdb passed the 5' RACE reads through MiXCR, listing each CDR3 protein once. Found here are 77,000 or so distinct CDR3 sequences, approximately 20% of them singletons; the top ten hold roughly 6%. The time point here: sample taken at primary tumor resection. The study sequenced unsorted whole RNA from tumor, nontumor lung or frozen PBMC. In germline, CDR1 is LGHDT, CDR2 YNNKEL (reference sequence). V shed 0 bases, J shed 0 bases, and the junction held 1 base outside the gene matches. The CDR3 runs 16 residues.

The receptor was derived from a male donor with early-stage non-small cell lung cancer. Sequences were derived from PBMCs, sampled at surgery. The chain has TRBV3-1 and TRBJ2-5; 10 bases line up with TRBD2. The CDR3 sequence: CASSQETSGYQETQYF. The CDR3 DNA is TGTGCCAGCAGCCAAGAGACTAGCGGGTACCAAGAGACCCAGTACTTC.